The rows below give T cell receptor beta chains drawn from one sample of a study of blood T cell repertoires in COVID-19. The repertoire was sequenced with immunoSEQ multiplex PCR; TCRdb's copy has only in-frame clones and lacks some. Of more than 300,000 clones listed, more than 70% are singletons. Source material: peripheral blood. The receptors originated from a woman aged 30 to 39 with COVID-19, enrolled during active disease. Both conserved end residues are part of each CDR3. D genes are given only for firm matches. Not all rows give a size; the values are once, few, many and, for expanded clones, a class.

j_call | clone_size | d_call | v_call | cdr3_nt | cdr3_aa
TRBJ2-3 | . | TRBD2 | TRBV11-2 | TGTGCCAGCAGCTTAGGGGTTATGACTAGCGGCACAGATACGCAGTATTTT | CASSLGVMTSGTDTQYF
TRBJ1-2 | . | . | TRBV7-9 | TGTGCCAGCAGCCCGGGGGAGGTCTATGGCTACACCTTC | CASSPGEVYGYTF
TRBJ1-2 | . | . | TRBV13 | TGTGCCAGCAGCTCGGCGTGGGCAGGGAAAGGCTATGGCTACACCTTC | CASSSAWAGKGYGYTF
TRBJ1-1 | many | TRBD1 | TRBV11-3 | TGTGCCAGCAGCCGGCGACAGGGGGCGTATGACACTGAAGCTTTCTTT | CASSRRQGAYDTEAFF
TRBJ1-5 | . | TRBD1 | TRBV9 | TGTGCCAGCAGCGCGACAACAGGGGATCAGCCCCAGCATTTT | CASSATTGDQPQHF
TRBJ1-6 | . | TRBD1 | TRBV6-6 | TGTGCCAGCAGTTACTCCGGGACAGACTATAATTCACCCCTCCACTTT | CASSYSGTDYNSPLHF
TRBJ1-5 | . | . | TRBV10-3 | TGTGCCATCAAAAGGACAGAAGGTCAGCCCCAGCATTTT | CAIKRTEGQPQHF
TRBJ1-2 | . | . | TRBV3-1/TRBV3-2 | TGTGCCAGCAGCCAAGTAGAGGGACTGGGCTATGGCTACACCTTC | CASSQVEGLGYGYTF
TRBJ2-5 | . | . | TRBV11-3 | TGTGCCAGCAGCCCACGAGGGGGGGGCAGAGGGGAGACCCAGTACTTC | CASSPRGGGRGETQYF
TRBJ2-3 | . | . | TRBV10-3 | TGTGCCATCAGTGCGGGGGGCCGAGAAGATACGCAGTATTTT | CAISAGGREDTQYF
TRBJ1-6 | . | . | TRBV3-1/TRBV3-2 | TGTGCCAGCAGCCAAGAAGAGGGAGGAGGTTCACCCCTCCACTTT | CASSQEEGGGSPLHF
TRBJ1-2 | . | . | TRBV7-9 | TGTGCCAGCAGCCTGCGTCGGGGGGAGGGCTACACCTTC | CASSLRRGEGYTF
TRBJ2-7 | . | TRBD2 | TRBV11-1 | TGTGCCAGCAGCGGGGGAGGGACCGCTAGATACGAGCAGTACTTC | CASSGGGTARYEQYF
TRBJ2-1 | . | . | TRBV2 | TGTGCCAGCAGTCTAGACAGCAATGAGCAGTTCTTC | CASSLDSNEQFF
TRBJ1-1 | . | . | TRBV19 | TGTGCCACTCACTCGACAGGGAACACTGAAGCTTTCTTT | CATHSTGNTEAFF
TRBJ1-6 | . | . | TRBV2 | TGTGCCAGCAGTGAAGAGGTACAGGGTGGTTCACCCCTCCACTTT | CASSEEVQGGSPLHF
TRBJ1-1 | . | . | TRBV19 | TGTGCCAGTAGTCCCCGGTCGTCCCTGAACACTGAAGCTTTCTTT | CASSPRSSLNTEAFF
TRBJ2-2 | . | . | TRBV5-1 | TGCGCCAGCAGCCCGACAGTTTCCACCGGGGAGCTGTTTTTT | CASSPTVSTGELFF